This TCR beta chain was profiled in a study of blood T cell repertoires in COVID-19. V was cut by 5 bases and J by 5 bases, with 10 bases left in between. This CDR3 is built from 13 residues. Germline V gives CDR1 ENHRY, CDR2 SYGVKD. Assignments of participants to cohorts depended upon their own reported clinical history. Donors in Cohort 3 who had recovered were those with two negative PCRs, healthcare professional clearance, or resolution of their symptoms. Per the original data handling: Quantification of nucleated cells was approximated via reference gene primer amplification. Assay used: immunoSEQ multiplex PCR; TCRdb lists only in-frame clones, some missing. V, J and clone size are those of that table, while D and trimming were read from the DNA. In the table there are approximately 150,000 clones, around 81% of which are singletons.

Sequencing was performed on PBMCs or T cells enriched from blood (not recorded which). The chain carries TRBV10-3 and TRBJ2-1; possible D gene TRBD2, 5 bases. This receptor was identified in a woman aged 40 to 50 who had recovered from COVID-19. The CDR3 protein is CAISTAGNNEQFF. Here the CDR3 DNA reads TGTGCCATCAGTACCGCGGGCAACAATGAGCAGTTCTTC.